A selection of T cell receptor beta chains follows, all from one sample in a study of vaccination and CD4 T cells after COVID-19. Antigen specificity for these receptors is unknown. One entry per CDR3 protein, called by TCRdb with MiXCR from the PCR reads. The table shows 11,000 to 15,000 distinct CDR3 sequences, with around 30% occurring only once. The specimen sequenced was cultured CD4+ T cells from blood. The origin of the receptors is a human donor with COVID-19. Each CDR3 is given with its conserved first and last residue.

v_call: TRBV4-3
cdr3_aa: CASSQDYGRLSNQPQHF

v_call: TRBV7-9
cdr3_aa: CASSQTVAETQYF

v_call: TRBV30
cdr3_aa: CAWSVTVAGTGLGNQPQHF

v_call: TRBV6-4
cdr3_aa: CASSQTSGGAFYNEQFF

v_call: TRBV10-3
cdr3_aa: CAIRDRFFTEAFF

v_call: TRBV20-1
cdr3_aa: CSAHRGGATDTQYF

v_call: TRBV28
cdr3_aa: CASSLRGTGNSNQPQHF

v_call: TRBV6-5
cdr3_aa: CASSYARRGAYEQYF

v_call: TRBV19
cdr3_aa: CASSMRQTYGYTF

v_call: TRBV30
cdr3_aa: CAWTQGGAEDEQYF

v_call: TRBV11-3
cdr3_aa: CASSRTGTTTGELFF

v_call: TRBV7-7
cdr3_aa: CASSSSGRGSAGEPFF

v_call: TRBV18
cdr3_aa: CASSPGGSNYGYTF

v_call: TRBV4-3
cdr3_aa: CASSQDAAGGPNEQFF

v_call: TRBV12-3/TRBV12-4
cdr3_aa: CASSLGISGGATDTQYF

v_call: TRBV20-1
cdr3_aa: CSAQLYGGYTF

v_call: TRBV19
cdr3_aa: CASSQGMNTEAFF

v_call: TRBV25-1
cdr3_aa: CASSGIGVNEKLFF

v_call: TRBV27
cdr3_aa: CASSQPGTGLSEPQHF

v_call: TRBV20-1
cdr3_aa: CSAQGSSGAKQPQHF

v_call: TRBV20-1
cdr3_aa: CSARTGGLPDTQYF

v_call: TRBV6-1
cdr3_aa: CASKEGTNKYEQYF

v_call: TRBV14
cdr3_aa: CASSLAIGLYNEQFF

v_call: TRBV5-1
cdr3_aa: CASSFTGTSGQETQYF

v_call: TRBV30
cdr3_aa: CAWRTGNEQYF

v_call: TRBV11-3
cdr3_aa: CASSLGGTGEETQYF

v_call: TRBV12-3/TRBV12-4
cdr3_aa: CASSFWTSHPDTQYF

v_call: TRBV29-1
cdr3_aa: CSVGGGTGNGYTF